The 22 T cell receptor beta chains below all came from one sample that was sequenced in a study of technical replicates of blood from several donors. TCRdb's table, derived via immunoSEQ multiplex PCR, lists solely in-frame clones and lacks some. The data show about 56,000 clones, about 95% seen once. Sample: PBMCs. All receptors come from a human donor in good health. Some clones in this sample may be carry-over from other donors' samples.

The chain is built from TRBV7-2 and TRBJ2-2; 9 nucleotides line up with TRBD2. This CDR3 comprises 14 residues. V lost 4 bases and J lost 8; bases outside the gene matches: 5. Per the germline V gene, CDR1 is SGHTA and CDR2 is FQGNSA. CDR3 residues: CASSSLAGAGELFF. CDR3 bases: TGTGCCAGCAGCTCGTTAGCGGGAGCGGGGGAGCTGTTTTTT.

This clone was picked up a small number of times. The chain has TRBV29-1 and TRBJ1-1; D is perhaps TRBD1 (6 bases). Germline-derived CDR1 and CDR2 are SQVTM and ANQGSEA. The CDR3 runs 13 residues. Trimming pared 6 bases from V and 10 bases from J, leaving 21 bases between. The CDR3 bases are TGCAGCGTCAAAAAGGGGGATCTCATGGGAGCTTTCTTT. Amino acids: CSVKKGDLMGAFF. The full variable domain, in which reference TRBV29-1 and TRBJ1-1 provide the parts outside the CDR3, is SAVISQKPSRDICQRGTSLTIQCQVDSQVTMMFWYRQQPGQSLTLIATANQGSEATYESGFVIDKFPISRPNLTFSTLTVSNMSPEDSSIYLCSVKKGDLMGAFFGQGTRLTVV.

This chain connects TRBV9 to TRBJ1-1; D not certain. The CDR3 spans 14 residues. Germline V gene data show CDR1 as SGDLS and CDR2 as YYNGEE. Trimming shortened V by 0 bases and J by 5 bases, and 11 bases separated the two germline ends. CDR3 amino acids: CASSVDLSMTEAFF. DNA for the CDR3: TGTGCCAGCAGCGTAGATTTGAGCATGACTGAAGCTTTCTTT.

The chain carries TRBV2 and TRBJ2-7, with 8 bases identical to TRBD2. V dropped 7 bases and J dropped 2; count of bases not matched to a gene: 4. Germline values: CDR1 SNHLY, CDR2 FYNNEI. The CDR3 length is 13 residues. The CDR3 sequence: CASTGGGTYEQYF. The DNA of the CDR3 is TGTGCCAGCACTGGCGGGGGGACCTACGAGCAGTACTTC.

The J gene is TRBJ2-3, the V gene TRBV7-8; D is perhaps TRBD2 (7 bases). The CDR3 is 16 residues long. The germline V gene encodes CDR1 SGHVS and CDR2 FQNEAQ. Between the trimmed V and J ends, which lost 4 bases and 4 bases, there was a span of 18 bases. The CDR3 DNA is TGTGCCAGCAGCTCCCAGTTGGGGGGGCCTTCAGATACGCAGTATTTT. This translates into CASSSQLGGPSDTQYF.

This clone was observed a handful of times. The V gene is TRBV7-3, the J gene TRBJ1-1; TRBD1 is a possible D gene (6 bases). CDR3 length: 14 amino acids. Germline values: CDR1 SGHTA, CDR2 FQGTGA. V lost 1 base and J lost 5, with 11 bases in between. The chain's CDR3 is CASSLMGQGTEAFF. CDR3 DNA sequence: TGTGCCAGCAGCTTAATGGGACAAGGGACTGAAGCTTTCTTT.

The chain carries TRBV7-8 and TRBJ2-7; TRBD1 agrees at 9 bases. Trimming cost V 5 bases and J 3 bases; bases outside gene matches: 17. Looked up from germline, CDR1 is SGHVS and CDR2 is FQNEAQ. The CDR3 length is 18 residues. The CDR3 loop reads CASSAPWSQGAIYYEQYF. The CDR3 bases are TGTGCCAGCAGCGCCCCCTGGTCACAGGGGGCGATTTACTACGAGCAGTACTTC.

The gene calls are TRBV7-9 and TRBJ1-5; tentative D call: TRBD1 (5 bases). Trimming left V 0 bases short and J 0 bases short, with 15 bases between. The CDR3 extends over 18 amino acids. Germline loops: CDR1 SEHNR, CDR2 FQNEAQ (reference sequence). The CDR3 DNA is TGTGCCAGCAGCTTAGCGTGGGGGGACGTGACTAGCAATCAGCCCCAGCATTTT. Amino acids: CASSLAWGDVTSNQPQHF.

The chain joins TRBV7-8 to TRBJ1-1; no clear D gene. The CDR3 is made up of 14 amino acids. The germline CDR1 and CDR2 sequences are SGHVS and FQNEAQ. Trimming pared 5 bases from V and 1 base from J, leaving 11 bases between. Here the CDR3 DNA reads TGTGCCAGCAGCGACCAAAACAGGAACACTGAAGCTTTCTTT. It specifies CASSDQNRNTEAFF.

This clone was counted a single time. The chain links TRBV9 to TRBJ2-2; D possibly corresponds to TRBD1 (6 bases). The germline V gene has CDR1 SGDLS and CDR2 YYNGEE. Between the trimmed V and J ends, which lost 4 bases and 1 base, there was a span of 20 bases. The CDR3 is 18 residues long. CDR3 DNA sequence: TGTGCCAGCAGCACCCAGCCGACAGGAACATTGAACACCGGGGAGCTGTTTTTT. As protein: CASSTQPTGTLNTGELFF.

The rearrangement joins TRBV19 to TRBJ2-2; 8 bases align to TRBD1. After removal of 9 bases from V and 0 bases from J, the junction contained 0 bases not matched to a gene. The CDR3 is 13 residues long. Per germline, CDR1 LNHDA and CDR2 SQIVND (reference sequence). CDR3 sequence (DNA): TGTGCCAGCAGGGGGCCGAACACCGGGGAGCTGTTTTTT. It yields the protein CASRGPNTGELFF.

The chain has TRBV6-1 and TRBJ1-1; TRBD1 aligns across 7 bases. Trimming at V came to 5 bases and at J to 11 bases, leaving 8 bases not matched to a gene. From germline, CDR1 is MNHNS and CDR2 SASEGT. The CDR3 contains 12 residues. The CDR3 region is CASSPGTVWAFF. CDR3 coding DNA: TGTGCCAGCAGTCCCGGGACAGTATGGGCTTTCTTT.

The chain carries TRBV6-6 and TRBJ2-6; TRBD2 matches 8 bases. Germline trimming cut 5 bases from V and 8 bases from J; bases unmatched to any gene: 8. CDR3 length: 15 amino acids. From germline, CDR1 is MNHNY and CDR2 SVGAGI (reference sequence). This CDR3 is CASSQSGSWPNVLTF. In DNA, the CDR3 is TGTGCCAGCAGTCAAAGCGGGAGTTGGCCCAACGTCCTGACTTTC.

The chain is built from TRBV5-4 and TRBJ2-7; D call uncertain. This CDR3 comprises 13 residues. Trimming stripped 0 bases from V and 7 bases from J, with 11 bases between. CDR1 and CDR2 from the germline V gene are SGHNT and YYREEE (reference sequence). The CDR3 loop is CASSLVGSKEQYF. CDR3 DNA: TGTGCCAGCAGCTTGGTGGGCAGTAAAGAGCAGTACTTC.

V and J are TRBV7-9 and TRBJ1-1; maybe TRBD1 (5 bases). The ends were cut back, 5 bases at V and 1 base at J, with 8 bases in the middle. The CDR3 has 13 amino acids. CDR1 is SEHNR, CDR2 FQNEAQ, per germline (reference sequence). CDR3 bases: TGTGCCAGCAGCCCCAGGGAGAACACTGAAGCTTTCTTT. Protein product: CASSPRENTEAFF.

The chain uses TRBV18 and TRBJ2-5; TRBD2 matches 9 bases. The CDR3 is made up of 19 amino acids. Trimming at V came to 3 bases and at J to 9 bases, leaving 23 bases not matched to a gene. Looked up from germline, CDR1 is KGHSH and CDR2 is LQKENI. CDR3 DNA: TGTGCCAGCTCACCGAAGAGGCTTTTGGCTAGCGGGGCCCTCTCGGCCCAGTACTTC. Residues: CASSPKRLLASGALSAQYF.

The chain recombines TRBV9 with TRBJ2-1; TRBD2 matches at 7 bases. V lost 1 base to trimming and J lost 2 bases; unmatched junction nucleotides: 9. The CDR3 sequence is 17 residues long. Germline V gene data show CDR1 as SGDLS and CDR2 as YYNGEE. CDR3 protein: CASSVRPTSGAYNEQFF. The CDR3 DNA reads TGTGCCAGCAGCGTAAGACCCACAAGCGGGGCCTACAATGAGCAGTTCTTC.

The CDR3 DNA sequence: TGTGCCAGCAGCTTCGGGACAGCCTACGAGCAGTACTTC. Protein product: CASSFGTAYEQYF. The rearrangement joins TRBV7-9 to TRBJ2-7, with TRBD1 matching over 7 bases. CDR3 length: 13 residues. Unmatched junction bases numbered 1, after V lost 3 bases and J lost 2 bases. Germline V gene sequence: CDR1 SEHNR, CDR2 FQNEAQ (reference sequence).

The V and J genes are TRBV6-6 and TRBJ1-1, with 8 bases matching TRBD1. Germline assignment: CDR1 MNHNY and CDR2 SVGAGI (reference sequence). Germline trimming cut 6 bases from V and 1 base from J; bases unmatched to any gene: 4. There are 14 residues in the CDR3. The CDR3 nucleotides are TGTGCCAGCAGGTTAGGACAGGGGAACACTGAAGCTTTCTTT. Its protein is CASRLGQGNTEAFF.

The chain uses TRBV11-3 and TRBJ1-1; D is uncertain. The CDR3 extends over 13 amino acids. The germline gives CDR1 SGHNT, CDR2 YENEEA. The V and J ends lost 5 bases and 1 base respectively, with 8 bases between them. CDR3 nucleotides: TGTGCCAGCAGCCCCTCAGAGAACACTGAAGCTTTCTTT. Protein product: CASSPSENTEAFF.

The chain recombines TRBV10-3 with TRBJ1-4; 8 bases align to TRBD1. The CDR3 has 15 residues. V dropped 3 bases and J dropped 4; count of bases not matched to a gene: 4. Germline lookup yields CDR1 ENHRY and CDR2 SYGVKD. As DNA, the CDR3 is TGTGCCATCAGTGACCCAGGGGGCAATAATGAAAAACTGTTTTTT. As protein: CAISDPGGNNEKLFF.

This sequence joins TRBV7-2 and TRBJ1-2; D gene uncertain. Germline CDR1 is SGHTA and CDR2 is FQGNSA. The CDR3 has 14 amino acids. V was trimmed by 3 bases and J by 2 bases, leaving 10 bases between them. The CDR3 spells CASSFSVSNYGYTF. CDR3 DNA sequence: TGTGCCAGCAGCTTCTCGGTTTCAAACTATGGCTACACCTTC. The variable domain in full, with the rest retrieved from reference TRBV7-2 and TRBJ1-2, is GAGVSQSPSNKVTEKGKDVELRCDPISGHTALYWYRQSLGQGLEFLIYFQGNSAPDKSGLPSDRFSAERTGGSVSTLTIQRTQQEDSAVYLCASSFSVSNYGYTFGSGTRLTVV.